The entry below gives a single T cell receptor (beta chain) sequence along with its context. This record comes from a study of STAT5B mutations in CD4+ large granular lymphocyte leukemia. V was pared by 4 bases and J by 10 bases, with 26 bases between. Per the germline V gene, CDR1 is LNHNV and CDR2 is YYDKDF (reference sequence). This CDR3 has 17 amino acids. Assay used: immunoSEQ multiplex PCR; TCRdb lists only in-frame clones, some missing. The sample yields tens of thousands of clones, about four fifths seen once. Sequencing was done on a sample of CD4+ T cells from blood buffy coats. The TCR was taken from a human donor in good health. The chain combines TRBV15 with TRBJ2-1, with D possibly TRBD2 on 7 matching bases. In nucleotides, the CDR3 is TGTGCCACCAGCACAAGTAAAGGGGGGGGCGCCTGGGTCGAGCAGTTCTTC. Residues: CATSTSKGGGAWVEQFF.